A selection of T cell receptor beta chains follows, all from one sample in a study of blood T cell repertoires in COVID-19. The table came from immunoSEQ multiplex PCR; TCRdb's copy has only in-frame clones and leaves some out. The sample lists 340,000 or so clones; approximately 83% were seen once. Sample: PBMCs or T cells enriched from blood (not recorded which). These receptors were collected from a woman in her 40s with acute COVID-19. Each CDR3 is given with its conserved first and last residue. The D gene is left open where the match is weak. Rows may omit the clone size; those that give it use once, few, many or a size class.

TRBV19	TRBJ1-6	NA	few	CAAGTEQGRGSPLHF	TGTGCCGCAGGAACCGAGCAGGGTCGAGGTTCACCCCTCCACTTT
TRBV3-1/TRBV3-2	TRBJ1-1	TRBD1	NA	CASSLGTGYGDTEAFF	TGTGCCAGCAGCCTAGGGACAGGGTATGGGGACACTGAAGCTTTCTTT
TRBV5-5	TRBJ2-7	NA	NA	CASSLGGGTYEQYF	TGTGCCAGCAGCTTGGGTGGCGGAACCTACGAGCAGTACTTC
TRBV7-9	TRBJ2-6	NA	NA	CASSLGIGQSGANVLTF	TGTGCCAGCAGCTTAGGTATTGGTCAGTCTGGGGCCAACGTCCTGACTTTC
TRBV19	TRBJ1-2	NA	NA	CASSTTAAGSRSGGYTF	TGTGCCAGTAGTACCACCGCAGCCGGGTCAAGAAGCGGGGGCTACACCTTC
TRBV15	TRBJ2-1	TRBD2	NA	CATSREGLVRQFF	TGTGCCACCAGCAGAGAAGGACTAGTCCGTCAGTTCTTC
TRBV11-2	TRBJ2-1	NA	NA	CASILWGPTLADNEQFF	TGTGCCAGCATCCTGTGGGGGCCCACCCTAGCCGACAATGAGCAGTTCTTC
TRBV2	TRBJ2-7	TRBD1	few	CASSRDRGHYEQYF	TGTGCCAGCAGCCGGGACAGGGGGCACTACGAGCAGTACTTC
TRBV5-1	TRBJ2-1	TRBD2	NA	CASSSDGTSGDEQFF	TGCGCCAGCAGCTCGGATGGGACTAGCGGGGATGAGCAGTTCTTC
TRBV7-9	TRBJ1-4	NA	NA	CASSFFREKLFF	TGTGCCAGCAGCTTTTTCCGTGAAAAACTGTTTTTT
TRBV5-1	TRBJ2-6	TRBD1	NA	CASSLQGTGANVLTF	TGCGCCAGCAGCTTACAGGGGACTGGGGCCAACGTCCTGACTTTC
TRBV7-9	TRBJ2-1	TRBD2	once	CASSHGLAGDAEQFF	TGTGCCAGCAGCCACGGACTAGCGGGAGATGCTGAGCAGTTCTTC
TRBV11-2	TRBJ1-2	NA	few	CASSRDGGGNYGYTF	TGTGCCAGCAGCCGAGATGGGGGGGGTAACTATGGCTACACCTTC
TRBV4-2	TRBJ1-6	TRBD1	NA	CASSDDRTGEAYNSPLHF	TGTGCCAGCAGCGACGACCGGACAGGGGAGGCCTATAATTCACCCCTCCACTTT
TRBV24-1	TRBJ2-5	TRBD1	once	CATSERDRTLRETQYF	TGTGCCACCAGTGAGCGGGACAGGACCCTTAGGGAGACCCAGTACTTC
TRBV18	TRBJ2-1	NA	NA	CASSPPSDSEQFF	TGTGCCAGCTCACCACCGTCGGACAGTGAGCAGTTCTTC
TRBV6-4	TRBJ2-3	TRBD2	NA	CASSEVAGVLGTDTQYF	TGTGCCAGCAGTGAAGTAGCGGGAGTTCTTGGCACAGATACGCAGTATTTT
TRBV12-3/TRBV12-4	TRBJ1-5	NA	NA	CASSRDMSQHF	TGTGCCAGCAGCCGAGACATGAGCCAGCATTTT
TRBV7-2	TRBJ1-5	TRBD1	NA	CASSLGQGSNQPQHF	TGTGCCAGCAGCCTGGGACAGGGGAGCAATCAGCCCCAGCATTTT
TRBV18	TRBJ1-4	NA	NA	CASSTARGLREKLFF	TGTGCCAGCTCAACCGCGCGGGGGCTACGGGAAAAACTGTTTTTT
TRBV6-2/TRBV6-3	TRBJ1-1	NA	NA	CASSRTVEVNTEAFF	TGTGCCAGCAGTCGAACCGTAGAAGTGAACACTGAAGCTTTCTTT
TRBV19	TRBJ2-4	TRBD1	NA	CASSPWTGGTDIQYF	TGTGCCAGTAGTCCCTGGACAGGGGGCACAGACATTCAGTACTTC
TRBV2	TRBJ1-2	NA	NA	CASSLRYGYTF	TGTGCCAGCTCTTTGCGGTATGGCTACACCTTC
TRBV5-1	TRBJ1-5	NA	NA	CASSLDLGAGQPQHF	TGCGCCAGCAGCCTGGACCTCGGGGCGGGACAGCCCCAGCATTTT
TRBV9	TRBJ1-1	NA	NA	CASSVGDRRYTEAFF	TGTGCCAGCAGCGTAGGAGACAGGAGATACACTGAAGCTTTCTTT
TRBV4-3	TRBJ2-7	NA	NA	CASSQEPGTYEQYF	TGCGCCAGCAGCCAAGAACCAGGGACCTACGAGCAGTACTTC
TRBV11-2	TRBJ2-3	TRBD2	few	CASRVTSGGATDTQYF	TGTGCCAGCAGGGTGACTAGCGGGGGAGCCACAGATACGCAGTATTTT
TRBV3-1/TRBV3-2	TRBJ2-2	NA	NA	CASSHNRPLMNTGELFF	TGTGCCAGCAGCCACAACAGACCCCTAATGAACACCGGGGAGCTGTTTTTT
TRBV27	TRBJ1-1	NA	NA	CASSLSGSPNTEAFF	TGTGCCAGCAGTTTATCGGGCAGCCCGAACACTGAAGCTTTCTTT
TRBV5-4	TRBJ2-1	NA	NA	CASSLVRDEQFF	TGTGCCAGCAGCTTGGTTCGGGATGAGCAGTTCTTC
TRBV6-2/TRBV6-3	TRBJ1-5	TRBD1	NA	CASSPIQGAKMRQPQHF	TGTGCCAGCAGCCCAATACAGGGGGCGAAGATGCGTCAGCCCCAGCATTTT
TRBV9	TRBJ2-1	NA	NA	CASSHSGGYNEQFF	TGTGCCAGCAGCCATAGCGGAGGGTACAATGAGCAGTTCTTC
TRBV21-1	TRBJ2-7	NA	once	CASSKTGETGRLSSYEQYF	TGTGCCAGCAGCAAAACGGGGGAGACTGGTAGACTGAGCTCCTACGAGCAGTACTTC
TRBV15	TRBJ1-5	NA	few	CATSYQGQPQHF	TGTGCCACCAGCTACCAGGGTCAGCCCCAGCATTTT
TRBV28	TRBJ2-3	TRBD2	NA	CASTDSGSLKDTQYF	TGTGCCAGCACCGATAGCGGGAGTCTGAAGGATACGCAGTATTTT